This section outlines one T cell receptor (beta chain) sequence together with its context. Its antigen is currently unknown. This specimen comes from a study of cytomegalovirus exposure and HLA in healthy donors. Points from the study as a whole: A later analysis reportedly identified an Asian-associated ancestry cluster as carrying fewer N-insertions than the approximately 670-donor mean. In a later analysis, the majority of CMV-associated beta chains seemingly showed HLA restriction.

PCR employed 60 Vbeta and 13 Jbeta primers. The protocol was immunoSEQ multiplex PCR, while the TCRdb copy is restricted to in-frame clones and leaves out a portion. This table lists some 200,000 clones. This CDR3 region has 15 residues. Germline CDR1 and CDR2: SQVTM and ANQGSEA. V lost 3 bases and J lost 2; bases outside the gene matches: 6. The clonotype was recovered from a woman aged 18-29 years in good health and CMV-seropositive. What was sequenced was PBMCs. The chain joins TRBV29-1 to TRBJ2-3; 9 nucleotides agree with TRBD1. In nucleotides, the CDR3 is TGCAGCGTTGAGCCAGACAGGGGGTTCACAGATACGCAGTATTTT. Its protein is CSVEPDRGFTDTQYF.